The next 26 T cell receptor beta chains were all read from a single sample in a study of regulatory T cells in long-lasting Graves disease. Sample time point: newly diagnosed GD, antithyroid drugs for less than 3 months. Extracted RNA from PBMCs served as the source of the TCR library. In building TCR beta libraries, iRepertoire HTBI primers were used together with Arm-PCR of CDR3 regions. TCRdb called the multiplex PCR reads again in MiXCR, with one record for every CDR3 protein. In the table there are approximately 400,000 distinct CDR3 sequences, less than 20% of which are singletons. The sequencing here drew on peripheral blood mononuclear cells (PBMCs), taken at new diagnosis, from a patient treated with antithyroid drugs. Receptors originate from a female donor with Graves disease.

Worth noting for this clonotype: No conserved phenylalanine or tryptophan ends this CDR3, so it is likely a read error. The rearrangement uses TRBV7-9 and TRBJ2-7, with 9 positions matching TRBD2. The germline V gene encodes CDR1 SEHNR and CDR2 FQNEAQ (reference sequence). After removal of 6 bases from V and 0 bases from J, the junction contained 12 bases not matched to a gene. The CDR3 runs to 17 residues. The CDR3 protein is CASSGGLTSGHSYEQYS. The CDR3 nucleotides are TGTGCCAGCAGTGGCGGCCTGACTAGCGGCCACTCCTACGAGCAGTACTCC.

This clonotype was picked up a small number of times. The chain uses TRBV5-1 and TRBJ2-7; 9 bases align to TRBD1. V shed 2 bases and J 6 bases; nucleotides not matched to a gene: 15. The CDR3 runs 17 residues. Germline V gene lookup returns CDR1 SGHRS and CDR2 YFSETQ. The CDR3 reads CASSFPSTGGILGEQYF. CDR3 DNA sequence: TGCGCCAGCAGCTTCCCCTCGACAGGGGGAATCCTCGGCGAGCAGTACTTC.

This clonotype was observed at least ten times. The V and J genes are TRBV6-1 and TRBJ1-1; no reliable D call. V gave up 7 bases and J gave up 0 bases, with 12 bases separating them. Germline CDR1 reads MNHNS; CDR2 reads SASEGT. There are 14 residues in the CDR3. CDR3 sequence reads: CASTQPGLNTEAFF. In nucleotides, the CDR3 is TGTGCCAGCACCCAACCTGGTCTGAACACTGAAGCTTTCTTT.

This clonotype came up many times. CDR3 bases: TGTGCCAGCAGTTTAGGGACCGCGTTGTACCGCTACACCTTC. This sequence encodes CASSLGTALYRYTF. This chain joins TRBV12-3 or TRBV12-4 and TRBJ1-2; D is unclear. This CDR3 contains 14 residues. The germline V and J ends were trimmed by 1 base and 9 bases, with 15 bases remaining between them.

This clonotype occurred many times. This chain connects TRBV11-1 to TRBJ2-2; 9 positions agree with TRBD2. The V segment lost 5 bases and the J segment 4 bases; nucleotides outside the gene matches: 2. Germline CDR1 is SGHAT and CDR2 is FQDESV (reference sequence). The CDR3 totals 14 residues. CDR3 sequence reads: CASSKAGGTGELFF. The CDR3 nucleotides are TGTGCCAGCAGCAAAGCGGGAGGCACCGGGGAGCTGTTTTTT.

This clonotype was found a few times. The CDR3 nucleotides read TGTGCCAGCAGTCAGACCCGGACTAGCGGGAGTTTGGACAATGAGCAGTTCTTC. Protein sequence: CASSQTRTSGSLDNEQFF. This chain uses TRBV12-3 or TRBV12-4 with TRBJ2-1, with 13 bases matching TRBD2. The CDR3 is made up of 18 amino acids. V lost 5 bases to trimming and J lost 5 bases; unmatched junction nucleotides: 12.

The rearrangement links TRBV11-1 to TRBJ2-5; 10 positions agree with TRBD1. Trimming at V came to 0 bases and at J to 1 base, leaving 2 bases not matched to a gene. This CDR3 has 16 amino acids. CDR1 is SGHAT and CDR2 is FQDESV in the germline V gene (reference sequence). The CDR3 sequence is CASSLAGQGIQETQYF. CDR3 in DNA: TGTGCCAGCAGCTTAGCGGGACAGGGGATCCAAGAGACCCAGTACTTC. Using reference TRBV11-1 and TRBJ2-5 for the parts outside the CDR3, the full variable domain is EAEVAQSPRYKITEKSQAVAFWCDPISGHATLYWYRQILGQGPELLVQFQDESVVDDSQLPKDRFSAERLKGVDSTLKIQPAELGDSAMYLCASSLAGQGIQETQYFGPGTRLLVL.

A note on this clonotype: A single base separates this from a much larger clone, so it may be a read error. CDR3 in DNA: TGTGCCGGCAGCTCCTCGGTGAGCCCTGAAGCTTTCTTT. It is translated as CAGSSSVSPEAFF. The chain combines TRBV7-9 with TRBJ1-1, with D unresolved. The CDR3 has 13 amino acids. The germline gives CDR1 SEHNR, CDR2 FQNEAQ (reference sequence).

This clonotype was recorded many times. V and J are TRBV3-1 and TRBJ1-5; D is unclear. The CDR3 loop spans 17 amino acids. Germline lookup yields CDR1 LGHDT and CDR2 YNNKEL (reference sequence). V dropped 1 base and J dropped 0 bases, with 13 bases sitting between them. This CDR3 is CASSQGGDGYSNQPQHF. CDR3 nucleotides: TGTGCCAGCAGCCAAGGGGGAGACGGATATAGCAATCAGCCCCAGCATTTT.

The J gene is TRBJ1-1, the V gene TRBV20-1; D unclear. Germline-derived CDR1 and CDR2 are DFQATT and SNEGSKA (reference sequence). V was shortened by 0 bases and J by 8 bases, with 16 bases between the two germline ends. CDR3 length equals 14 residues. This CDR3 is CSARDPGRHEEAFF. CDR3 coding DNA: TGCAGTGCTAGAGATCCTGGCAGGCACGAAGAAGCTTTCTTT.

V gene TRBV5-4 combines with J gene TRBJ2-2; 9 positions agree with TRBD1. In germline, CDR1 is SGHNT, CDR2 YYREEE (reference sequence). This CDR3 has 14 amino acids. V lost 6 bases to trimming and J lost 4 bases; unmatched junction nucleotides: 4. CDR3 sequence (DNA): TGTGCCAGCAATGACAGGGGGTCCACCGGGGAGCTGTTTTTT. Translation: CASNDRGSTGELFF. The complete variable domain, with remaining parts taken from reference TRBV5-4 and TRBJ2-2, reads ETGVTQSPTHLIKTRGQQVTLRCSSQSGHNTVSWYQQALGQGPQFIFQYYREEENGRGNFPPRFSGLQFPNYSSELNVNALELDDSALYLCASNDRGSTGELFFGEGSRLTVL.

The sample holds many counts of this clonotype. This chain uses TRBV10-3 with TRBJ1-2, with 7 bases that match TRBD1. The CDR3 spans 15 residues. The trim removed 10 bases at V and 6 bases at J, leaving 17 bases unmatched. From germline, CDR1 is ENHRY and CDR2 SYGVKD. This CDR3 reads CATRDRERLSDGYTF. As DNA, the CDR3 is TGTGCCACGAGAGACAGGGAACGTTTGTCGGATGGCTACACCTTC.

This clonotype was seen more than once but under ten times. This rearrangement joins TRBV29-1 to TRBJ2-1; D remains ambiguous. CDR3 length equals 13 residues. V was trimmed by 4 bases and J by 6 bases, leaving 13 bases between them. Germline V gene lookup returns CDR1 SQVTM and CDR2 ANQGSEA. CDR3 DNA sequence: TGCAGCGTTGTGCCTTTTATCCGCAATGAGCAGTTCTTC. Its translation: CSVVPFIRNEQFF.

This clonotype came up many times. This chain connects TRBV11-1 to TRBJ2-1; D is perhaps TRBD1 (5 bases). Germline V gene data show CDR1 as SGHAT and CDR2 as FQDESV (reference sequence). Between the trimmed V and J ends, which lost 4 bases and 10 bases, there was a span of 17 bases. This CDR3 has 14 amino acids. The CDR3 protein is CASSSLRQSHEQFF. As DNA, the CDR3 is TGTGCCAGCAGCTCACTAAGACAGTCCCACGAGCAGTTCTTC.

The table lists this clonotype with many counts. V gene TRBV7-6 combines with J gene TRBJ2-1, with 13 positions matching TRBD2. CDR1 SGHVS and CDR2 FNYEAQ come from the germline V gene. The CDR3 spans 15 residues. Unmatched junction bases numbered 7, after V lost 7 bases and J lost 7 bases. This CDR3 is CASTGLAGAQNEQFF. CDR3 nucleotide sequence: TGTGCCAGCACCGGACTAGCGGGAGCCCAAAATGAGCAGTTCTTC.

This clonotype has a count of ten or more. The chain has TRBV5-1 and TRBJ1-4; D possibly corresponds to TRBD1 (5 bases). V lost 0 bases, J lost 3 bases, and 9 bases lay in between. The CDR3 sequence is 15 residues long. Per germline, CDR1 SGHRS and CDR2 YFSETQ. This CDR3 is CASSLDGRANEKLFF. The CDR3 DNA reads as TGCGCCAGCAGCTTGGATGGCAGGGCTAATGAAAAACTGTTTTTT.

This chain joins TRBV2 and TRBJ2-6; D possibly corresponds to TRBD2 (5 bases). Per the germline V gene, CDR1 is SNHLY and CDR2 is FYNNEI. This CDR3 comprises 11 residues. V gave up 8 bases and J gave up 8 bases, with 7 bases separating them. The CDR3 loop is CASRGSNVLTF. The DNA of the CDR3 is TGTGCCAGCCGAGGGTCCAACGTCCTGACTTTC. Variable domain in full (rest from reference TRBV2 and TRBJ2-6): EPEVTQTPSHQVTQMGQEVILRCVPISNHLYFYWYRQILGQKVEFLVSFYNNEISEKSEIFDDQFSVERPDGSNFTLKIRSTKLEDSAMYFCASRGSNVLTFGAGSRLTVL.

This clonotype showed up many times. The V and J genes are TRBV7-3 and TRBJ2-1; a weak D match, TRBD1 (6 bases). The ends were cut back, 0 bases at V and 5 bases at J, with 8 bases in the middle. Germline V gives CDR1 SGHTA, CDR2 FQGTGA. This CDR3 comprises 14 residues. The CDR3 here is CASSLTRDNNEQFF. The CDR3 DNA reads TGTGCCAGCAGCTTAACGAGGGACAACAATGAGCAGTTCTTC. Variable domain in full (rest from reference TRBV7-3 and TRBJ2-1): GAGVSQTPSNKVTEKGKYVELRCDPISGHTALYWYRQSLGQGPEFLIYFQGTGAADDSGLPNDRFFAVRPEGSVSTLKIQRTERGDSAVYLCASSLTRDNNEQFFGPGTRLTVL.

A few counts support this clonotype. This rearrangement joins TRBV20-1 to TRBJ1-3; no clear D. From germline, CDR1 is DFQATT and CDR2 SNEGSKA (reference sequence). The CDR3 contains 15 residues. V gave up 3 bases and J gave up 3 bases, with 15 bases separating them. Here the CDR3 DNA reads TGCAGTGCTAGCCCGTTAAGGACCCATGGAAACACCATATATTTT. Residues: CSASPLRTHGNTIYF.

The rearrangement uses TRBV29-1 and TRBJ1-2, with D hard to call. The CDR3 has 15 amino acids. Trimming took off 0 bases at V and 1 base at J, with 12 bases between the two ends. Germline CDR1 reads SQVTM; CDR2 reads ANQGSEA. The chain's CDR3 is CSVEESPWGNYGYTF. The CDR3 nucleotides read TGCAGCGTTGAAGAAAGCCCTTGGGGTAACTATGGCTACACCTTC.

This clonotype was observed many times. The V gene is TRBV27, the J gene TRBJ2-1; D is unresolved. Germline V gives CDR1 MNHEY, CDR2 SMNVEV (reference sequence). This CDR3 has 12 residues. V was cut by 5 bases and J by 7 bases, with 9 bases left in between. CDR3 loop: CASSDSANEQFF. The CDR3 DNA reads as TGTGCCAGCAGTGACTCAGCAAATGAGCAGTTCTTC.

This clonotype was detected ten times or more. V is TRBV7-9 and J is TRBJ1-6; weak D call: TRBD1 (5 bases). Trimming shortened V by 2 bases and J by 9 bases, and 17 bases separated the two germline ends. CDR1 SEHNR and CDR2 FQNEAQ come from the germline V gene (reference sequence). The CDR3 consists of 16 residues. The CDR3 DNA reads TGTGCCAGCAGCTTACTACCAGGGTCGGGGCTTTCACCCCTCCACTTT. This encodes CASSLLPGSGLSPLHF.

The chain links TRBV29-1 to TRBJ2-1; D might be TRBD1 or TRBD2, each matching 5 bases. V was clipped by 4 bases and J by 9 bases, with 22 bases between them. The CDR3 length is 15 residues. Germline CDR1 is SQVTM and CDR2 is ANQGSEA. This chain's CDR3 is CSVGQWDRAALEQFF. The DNA of the CDR3 is TGCAGCGTTGGGCAATGGGACCGAGCGGCCCTTGAGCAGTTCTTC.

This clonotype was seen a handful of times. This chain uses TRBV25-1 with TRBJ1-5; perhaps TRBD1 as D (5 bases). The V end lost 3 bases, the J end lost 1 base, and 13 bases lay between the germline ends. CDR1 is MGHDK, CDR2 SYGVNS, per germline. CDR3 length equals 16 residues. CDR3 nucleotide sequence: TGTGCCAGCAGTGATTCCGGGACGGTGAGCAATCAGCCCCAGCATTTT. Its protein is CASSDSGTVSNQPQHF.

This clonotype was seen many times. The chain combines TRBV12-3 or TRBV12-4 with TRBJ2-2; D might be TRBD1 (5 bases). V was trimmed by 5 bases and J by 0 bases, leaving 10 bases between them. The CDR3 is 15 amino acids. The CDR3 DNA is TGTGCCAGCAGTATTGTGACAGCGAACACCGGGGAGCTGTTTTTT. It codes for CASSIVTANTGELFF.

This clonotype was recorded at least ten times. This chain connects TRBV7-3 to TRBJ2-1; 13 bases align to TRBD2. Per germline, CDR1 SGHTA and CDR2 FQGTGA. The CDR3 is 17 amino acids. The J segment lost 12 bases and the V segment lost 2 bases, leaving 13 bases of the junction unmatched. The DNA of the CDR3 is TGTGCCAGCAGCTTATCCTCCCTCGGGACTAGCGGGGTAGGGCAGTTCTTC. Its translation is CASSLSSLGTSGVGQFF.